A selection of T cell receptor beta chains follows, all from one sample in a study of beta chain features in type 1 diabetes. Produced via immunoSEQ multiplex PCR; TCRdb's table is partial and in-frame only. The sample consists of 350,000 to 450,000 clones, roughly 14% of them appearing once. The sequenced sample consisted of naive CD4+ T cells from blood. These receptors all stem from a man aged 25-40 years in good health. CDR3s include the opening cysteine and the closing phenylalanine or tryptophan. A D gene is named only where the DNA matches it firmly. Expanded clones are given a class, and other clones once, few, many or no size at all.

v_call: TRBV19; j_call: TRBJ1-1; d_call: TRBD1; clone_size: .; cdr3_aa: CASSMIQGAGTEAFF; cdr3_nt: TGTGCCAGTAGTATGATACAGGGGGCTGGCACTGAAGCTTTCTTT
v_call: TRBV2; j_call: TRBJ2-3; d_call: TRBD2; clone_size: .; cdr3_aa: CASSRLAGGRDTQYF; cdr3_nt: TGTGCCAGCAGCCGACTAGCGGGAGGCCGAGATACGCAGTATTTT
v_call: TRBV7-2; j_call: TRBJ2-1; d_call: .; clone_size: .; cdr3_aa: CASRRLDNEQFF; cdr3_nt: TGTGCCAGCAGAAGACTAGACAATGAGCAGTTCTTC
v_call: TRBV23-1; j_call: TRBJ1-5; d_call: .; clone_size: .; cdr3_aa: CASSGGRRTNQPQHF; cdr3_nt: TGCGCCAGCAGTGGGGGAAGAAGGACCAATCAGCCCCAGCATTTT
v_call: TRBV7-9; j_call: TRBJ2-5; d_call: .; clone_size: .; cdr3_aa: CASSTAPGAQYF; cdr3_nt: TGTGCCAGCAGCACGGCCCCGGGGGCCCAGTACTTC
v_call: TRBV25-1; j_call: TRBJ1-2; d_call: TRBD1; clone_size: few; cdr3_aa: CASSDPYGQGAHGYTF; cdr3_nt: TGTGCCAGCAGTGATCCGTATGGTCAGGGGGCTCATGGCTACACCTTC
v_call: TRBV5-4; j_call: TRBJ1-1; d_call: .; clone_size: few; cdr3_aa: CASRKPMDRGLNTEAFF; cdr3_nt: TGTGCCAGCAGAAAACCCATGGACCGGGGATTGAACACTGAAGCTTTCTTT
v_call: TRBV5-1; j_call: TRBJ2-6; d_call: TRBD1; clone_size: few; cdr3_aa: CASSPEVGQSSFNVLTF; cdr3_nt: TGCGCCAGCAGCCCTGAAGTGGGACAGAGTTCATTTAACGTCCTGACTTTC
v_call: TRBV11-2; j_call: TRBJ2-5; d_call: TRBD1; clone_size: .; cdr3_aa: CASSLGQGGETQYF; cdr3_nt: TGTGCCAGCAGCTTAGGACAGGGCGGGGAGACCCAGTACTTC
v_call: TRBV7-2; j_call: TRBJ2-3; d_call: TRBD2; clone_size: .; cdr3_aa: CASSPGLATDTQYF; cdr3_nt: TGTGCCAGCAGCCCCGGACTAGCCACAGATACGCAGTATTTT
v_call: TRBV30; j_call: TRBJ2-1; d_call: .; clone_size: .; cdr3_aa: CAWKGAGDPLNEQFF; cdr3_nt: TGTGCCTGGAAGGGAGCAGGGGACCCCCTGAATGAGCAGTTCTTC
v_call: TRBV7-2; j_call: TRBJ2-3; d_call: .; clone_size: few; cdr3_aa: CASSLKAADTQYF; cdr3_nt: TGTGCCAGCAGCTTAAAAGCAGCAGATACGCAGTATTTT
v_call: TRBV6-5; j_call: TRBJ2-1; d_call: TRBD2; clone_size: .; cdr3_aa: CASRTSVPNEQFF; cdr3_nt: TGTGCCAGCCGGACTAGCGTCCCAAATGAGCAGTTCTTC
v_call: TRBV5-4; j_call: TRBJ2-1; d_call: TRBD1; clone_size: .; cdr3_aa: CASSSGQGRDEQFF; cdr3_nt: TGTGCCAGCAGCTCAGGACAGGGTAGGGATGAGCAGTTCTTC
v_call: TRBV6-1; j_call: TRBJ1-2; d_call: TRBD1; clone_size: few; cdr3_aa: CASRPGQDNGYTF; cdr3_nt: TGTGCCAGCAGACCAGGACAGGACAATGGCTACACCTTC
v_call: TRBV27; j_call: TRBJ1-2; d_call: .; clone_size: .; cdr3_aa: CASSPEAFNYGYTF; cdr3_nt: TGTGCCAGCAGTCCAGAGGCTTTCAACTATGGCTACACCTTC
v_call: TRBV10-3; j_call: TRBJ2-1; d_call: TRBD2; clone_size: many; cdr3_aa: CAISLAGGYNEQFF; cdr3_nt: TGTGCCATCAGTTTAGCGGGAGGCTACAATGAGCAGTTCTTC
v_call: TRBV6-1; j_call: TRBJ2-1; d_call: TRBD1; clone_size: .; cdr3_aa: CASSDRGRYNEQFF; cdr3_nt: TGTGCCAGCAGCGACAGGGGAAGATACAATGAGCAGTTCTTC
v_call: TRBV15; j_call: TRBJ2-5; d_call: .; clone_size: .; cdr3_aa: CATSRSGGDFQETQYF; cdr3_nt: TGTGCCACCAGCAGATCTGGAGGGGACTTCCAAGAGACCCAGTACTTC
v_call: TRBV30; j_call: TRBJ2-3; d_call: TRBD2; clone_size: few; cdr3_aa: CASKTSGRTDTQYF; cdr3_nt: TGTGCCAGCAAGACTAGCGGGAGGACAGATACGCAGTATTTT
v_call: TRBV25-1; j_call: TRBJ1-1; d_call: .; clone_size: few; cdr3_aa: CASQGLGNTEAFF; cdr3_nt: TGTGCCAGCCAAGGGTTGGGTAACACTGAAGCTTTCTTT
v_call: TRBV9; j_call: TRBJ1-1; d_call: .; clone_size: few; cdr3_aa: CASSVVHSPLAFF; cdr3_nt: TGTGCCAGCAGCGTAGTGCACAGCCCGTTAGCTTTCTTT
v_call: TRBV15; j_call: TRBJ2-5; d_call: TRBD1; clone_size: .; cdr3_aa: CATSPRQGAGETQYF; cdr3_nt: TGTGCCACCAGCCCGAGACAGGGGGCGGGTGAGACCCAGTACTTC
v_call: TRBV30; j_call: TRBJ1-5; d_call: TRBD1; clone_size: few; cdr3_aa: CAWRGTGGNQPQHF; cdr3_nt: TGTGCCTGGAGGGGGACAGGGGGCAATCAGCCCCAGCATTTT
v_call: TRBV29-1; j_call: TRBJ2-3; d_call: TRBD2; clone_size: few; cdr3_aa: CSVAVSGRVYTQYF; cdr3_nt: TGCAGCGTTGCTGTAAGCGGGAGGGTTTATACGCAGTATTTT
v_call: TRBV30; j_call: TRBJ2-1; d_call: TRBD2; clone_size: few; cdr3_aa: CAWCLAGGISEQFF; cdr3_nt: TGTGCCTGGTGCCTAGCGGGAGGGATCAGTGAGCAGTTCTTC
v_call: TRBV13; j_call: TRBJ2-3; d_call: .; clone_size: few; cdr3_aa: CASSLLLAADTQYF; cdr3_nt: TGTGCCAGCAGCTTACTCCTAGCAGCAGATACGCAGTATTTT
v_call: TRBV21-1; j_call: TRBJ1-1; d_call: .; clone_size: .; cdr3_aa: CASSRTGNTEAFF; cdr3_nt: TGTGCCAGCAGCAGGACGGGGAACACTGAAGCTTTCTTT
v_call: TRBV4-1; j_call: TRBJ2-5; d_call: .; clone_size: few; cdr3_aa: CASSQDYWGETQYF; cdr3_nt: TGCGCCAGCAGCCAAGATTATTGGGGAGAGACCCAGTACTTC